These T cell receptor beta chains were read from a single sample in a study of blood T cells in healthy people across ages. One entry per CDR3 protein results from TCRdb running MiXCR on the 5' RACE reads. The sample lists 1.5 million or so distinct CDR3 sequences, 35% to 45% seen once, with roughly 8.2% in the top ten. The sequencing input was blood. The receptors derive from a woman younger than 35 in good health. Each CDR3 is given with its conserved first and last residue. D genes are given only for firm matches. Size values are once, few and many counts, or a class for expanded clones, and some rows have none.

>few|TRBV20-1|14|NA|TRBJ2-1
TGCAGTGCTGAGGGGACTCCCTCCTACAATGAGCAGTTCTTC
CSAEGTPSYNEQFF
>once|TRBV30|12|NA|TRBJ2-7
TGTGCCTGCCACGGGGGCTCCTACGAGCAGTACTTC
CACHGGSYEQYF
>NA|TRBV9|16|TRBD2|TRBJ2-3
TGTGCCAGCAGCGTAGGTTCTAGCGGGATTACAGATACGCAGTATTTT
CASSVGSSGITDTQYF
>few|TRBV20-1|13|NA|TRBJ1-5
TGCAGTGCTAGGGGTTGGTTGGAACAGCCCCAGCATTTT
CSARGWLEQPQHF
>NA|TRBV27|19|TRBD1|TRBJ1-2
TGTGCCAGCAGTCCCTTGGGACAGAATTTTAACTTTCATAACTATGGCTACACCTTC
CASSPLGQNFNFHNYGYTF
>NA|TRBV6-5|16|NA|TRBJ1-1
TGTGCCAGCAGTTACTCGGGGGGGCTGGGATACACTGAAGCTTTCTTT
CASSYSGGLGYTEAFF
>few|TRBV29-1|15|NA|TRBJ1-2
TGCAGCGTTGAAGTTTCGGAGAGGGGGAACTATGGCTACACCTTC
CSVEVSERGNYGYTF
>NA|TRBV27|13|NA|TRBJ2-3
TGTGCCAGCAGTTTATCGGCGACAGATACGCAGTATTTT
CASSLSATDTQYF
>many|TRBV12-3/TRBV12-4|16|TRBD1|TRBJ1-2
TGTGCCAGCAGTCTCCGAGGACAGGGCGCCCGCTATGGCTACACCTTC
CASSLRGQGARYGYTF
>NA|TRBV5-1|15|NA|TRBJ2-7
TGCGCTAGCAGCTTGGCCAAGGGAGACTCCTACGAGCAGTACTTC
CASSLAKGDSYEQYF
>NA|TRBV7-2|13|NA|TRBJ2-7
TGTGCCAGCAGCTTAGTTCCAGTGTACGAGCAGTACTTC
CASSLVPVYEQYF
>NA|TRBV5-1|15|NA|TRBJ2-5
TGCGCCAGCAGCTCCTACCCGGGCCCTAAAGAGACCCAGTACTTC
CASSSYPGPKETQYF
>few|TRBV9|16|TRBD1|TRBJ1-6
TGTGCCAGCAGCGTCTCCGACAGGGCAACTAATTCACCCCTCCACTTT
CASSVSDRATNSPLHF
>NA|TRBV30|15|NA|TRBJ2-3
TGTGCCTGGAGTTTCAAAAGAACCTACACAGATACGCAGTATTTT
CAWSFKRTYTDTQYF
>NA|TRBV6-2/TRBV6-3|17|TRBD1|TRBJ1-4
TGTGCCAGCAGTCCATCAGGGACAGGGGGCGGTAGGGAAAAACTGTTTTTT
CASSPSGTGGGREKLFF
>few|TRBV6-5|15|TRBD1|TRBJ1-2
TGTGCCAGCAGGGTCGGGACAGGATCTAACTATGGCTACACCTTC
CASRVGTGSNYGYTF
>NA|TRBV20-1|15|TRBD1|TRBJ2-7
TGCAGTGCGCTGTGGTGGGGCCAGGGGGCCTACGAGCAGTACTTC
CSALWWGQGAYEQYF
>NA|TRBV10-3|11|NA|TRBJ1-1
TGTGCCATCAGTAAGGACCGAAAAGCTTTCTTT
CAISKDRKAFF
>NA|TRBV7-9|16|NA|TRBJ2-7
TGTGCCAGCAGCCAGGGGCCGGGACGAAGCTCCTACGAGCAGTACTTC
CASSQGPGRSSYEQYF
>few|TRBV4-1|17|NA|TRBJ2-5
TGCGCCAGCAGCCAAGATCCCGGGGACTCCATGCAAGAGACCCAGTACTTC
CASSQDPGDSMQETQYF
>NA|TRBV6-5|16|TRBD1|TRBJ2-3
TGTGCCAGCAGGATAGGTGGGACAGGTGTCTGGGATACGCAGTATTTT
CASRIGGTGVWDTQYF
>NA|TRBV20-1|15|TRBD2|TRBJ2-3
TGCAGTGCTAGAGAAATCAAGCGGGGTACAGATACGCAGTATTTT
CSAREIKRGTDTQYF
>few|TRBV4-1|17|NA|TRBJ2-3
TGCGCCAGCAGCCAAGTAAGCTTGGGCGTTAGCACAGATACGCAGTATTTT
CASSQVSLGVSTDTQYF